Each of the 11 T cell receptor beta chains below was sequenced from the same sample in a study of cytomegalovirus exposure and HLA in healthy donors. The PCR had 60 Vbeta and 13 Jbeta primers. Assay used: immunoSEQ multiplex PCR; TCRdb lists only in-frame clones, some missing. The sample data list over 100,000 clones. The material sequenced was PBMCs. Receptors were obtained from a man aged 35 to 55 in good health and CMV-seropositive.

The CDR3 spells CASRPPGRFTEAFF. Here the CDR3 DNA reads TGTGCCAGTAGGCCCCCAGGGAGGTTCACTGAAGCTTTCTTT. The chain joins TRBV19 to TRBJ1-1; possibly TRBD1 for D (5 bases). Germline lookup yields CDR1 LNHDA and CDR2 SQIVND (reference sequence). This CDR3 has 14 amino acids. Trimming took off 6 bases at V and 4 bases at J, with 15 bases between the two ends.

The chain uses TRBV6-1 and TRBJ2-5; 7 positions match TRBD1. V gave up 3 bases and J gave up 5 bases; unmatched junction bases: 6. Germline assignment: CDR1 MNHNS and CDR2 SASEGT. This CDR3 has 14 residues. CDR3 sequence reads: CASSDRTGRETQYF. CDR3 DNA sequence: TGTGCCAGCAGTGACCGGACAGGACGGGAGACCCAGTACTTC.

The CDR3: CASSLTGVGEKLFF. DNA of the CDR3: TGTGCCAGCAGCTTGACAGGGGTGGGAGAAAAACTGTTTTTT. The chain joins TRBV11-2 to TRBJ1-4; 8 nucleotides line up with TRBD1. Germline CDR1 reads SGHAT; CDR2 reads FQNNGV. The junction had 5 bases not matched to a gene; V was cut back by 3 bases and J by 8 bases. The CDR3 sequence is 14 residues long.

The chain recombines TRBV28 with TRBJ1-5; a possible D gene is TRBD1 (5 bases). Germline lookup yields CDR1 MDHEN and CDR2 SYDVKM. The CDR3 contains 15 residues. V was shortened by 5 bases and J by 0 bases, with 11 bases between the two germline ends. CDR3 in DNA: TGTGCCAGCAGTCCATGGGGCTATAGCAATCAGCCCCAGCATTTT. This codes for CASSPWGYSNQPQHF.

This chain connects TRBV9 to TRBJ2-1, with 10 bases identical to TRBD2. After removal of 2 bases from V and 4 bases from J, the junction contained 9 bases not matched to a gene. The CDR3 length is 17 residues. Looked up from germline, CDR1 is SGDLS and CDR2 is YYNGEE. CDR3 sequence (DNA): TGTGCCAGCAGCGTGATTCCGGGACTAGCGAAGTACAATGAGCAGTTCTTC. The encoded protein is CASSVIPGLAKYNEQFF.

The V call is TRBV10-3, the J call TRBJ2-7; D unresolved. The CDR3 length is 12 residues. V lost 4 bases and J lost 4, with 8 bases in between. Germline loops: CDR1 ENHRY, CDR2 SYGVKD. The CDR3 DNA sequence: TGTGCCATCAGTGCCCTAATTTACGAGCAGTACTTC. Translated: CAISALIYEQYF.

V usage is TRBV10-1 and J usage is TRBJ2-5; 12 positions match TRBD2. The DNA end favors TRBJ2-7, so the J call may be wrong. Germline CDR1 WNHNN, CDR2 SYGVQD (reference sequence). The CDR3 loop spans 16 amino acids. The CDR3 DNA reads TGCGCCAGCAGTCAAGGACTAGCGGGAATGATCTACGAGCAGTACTTC. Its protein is CASSQGLAGMIYEQYF.

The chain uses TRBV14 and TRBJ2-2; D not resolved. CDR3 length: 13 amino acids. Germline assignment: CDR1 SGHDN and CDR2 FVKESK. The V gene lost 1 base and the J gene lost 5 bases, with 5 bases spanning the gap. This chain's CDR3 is CASSQVKTGELFF. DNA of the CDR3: TGTGCCAGCAGCCAAGTTAAAACCGGGGAGCTGTTTTTT.

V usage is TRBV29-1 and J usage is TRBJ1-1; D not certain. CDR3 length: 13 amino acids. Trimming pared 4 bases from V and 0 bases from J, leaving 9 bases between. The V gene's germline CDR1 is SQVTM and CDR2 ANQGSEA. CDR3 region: CSVGRALNTEAFF. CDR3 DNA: TGCAGCGTTGGTAGAGCGCTGAACACTGAAGCTTTCTTT.

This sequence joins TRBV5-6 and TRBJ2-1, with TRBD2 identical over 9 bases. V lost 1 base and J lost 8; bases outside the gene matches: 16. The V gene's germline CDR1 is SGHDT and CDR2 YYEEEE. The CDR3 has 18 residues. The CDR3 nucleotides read TGTGCCAGCAGCTTGCGACATATAGCGGGAGCTCAAGGCGATGAGCAGTTCTTC. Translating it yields CASSLRHIAGAQGDEQFF.

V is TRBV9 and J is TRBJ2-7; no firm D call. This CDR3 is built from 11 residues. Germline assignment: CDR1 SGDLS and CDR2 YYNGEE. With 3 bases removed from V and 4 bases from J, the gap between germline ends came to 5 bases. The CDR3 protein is CASSAGYEQYF. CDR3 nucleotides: TGTGCCAGCAGCGCCGGTTACGAGCAGTACTTC.